This is a list of T cell receptor beta chains from one sample in a study of beta chain features in type 1 diabetes. TCRdb keeps only in-frame clones here, not all; method: immunoSEQ multiplex PCR. In the table there are approximately 400,000 clones, approximately 16% of which are singletons. What was sequenced was naive CD4+ T cells from blood. The receptor set was obtained from a young woman in good health. The CDR3 runs from the conserved cysteine through the conserved F or W. A D gene is named only where the DNA matches it firmly. Part of the rows lack a size; the others show once, few, many or a class for expanded clones.

clone_size	v_call	d_call	j_call	cdr3_aa	cdr3_nt
few	TRBV7-2	TRBD2	TRBJ2-1	CASSLSGRDYNEQFF	TGTGCCAGCAGCCTTAGCGGGAGGGACTACAATGAGCAGTTCTTC
NA	TRBV25-1	TRBD1	TRBJ2-1	CASSTTGEGLTNEQFF	TGTGCCAGCAGTACCACAGGGGAAGGATTGACAAATGAGCAGTTCTTC
few	TRBV2	TRBD1	TRBJ2-5	CASSDYWTGLQETQYF	TGTGCCAGCAGTGATTACTGGACAGGCCTCCAAGAGACCCAGTACTTC
few	TRBV30	TRBD1	TRBJ2-1	CAWTPGQGYNEQFF	TGTGCCTGGACCCCGGGACAGGGTTACAATGAGCAGTTCTTC
NA	TRBV15	NA	TRBJ2-1	CATSRGDGRRGNEQFF	TGTGCCACCAGCAGAGGGGACGGCCGGCGGGGCAATGAGCAGTTCTTC
NA	TRBV6-5	NA	TRBJ2-3	CASSYRATGTDTQYF	TGTGCCAGCAGTTACAGAGCGACGGGCACAGATACGCAGTATTTT
NA	TRBV5-1	TRBD1	TRBJ2-3	CASSRTSGTGGLGTDTQYF	TGCGCCAGCAGCAGGACCTCAGGGACAGGGGGCCTCGGCACAGATACGCAGTATTTT
NA	TRBV5-1	NA	TRBJ1-1	CASSPGGSEAFF	TGCGCCAGCAGTCCTGGGGGGAGTGAAGCTTTCTTT
NA	TRBV7-9	NA	TRBJ1-2	CAATLTGGFRGYTF	TGTGCCGCCACTTTGACAGGTGGATTCCGGGGCTACACCTTC
few	TRBV4-2	TRBD1	TRBJ1-5	CASSQLQGNQPQHF	TGTGCCAGCAGCCAATTACAGGGGAATCAGCCCCAGCATTTT
few	TRBV30	NA	TRBJ1-2	CAWRQVGAPDYGYTF	TGTGCCTGGAGGCAGGTGGGAGCCCCGGACTATGGCTACACCTTC
NA	TRBV4-2	TRBD1	TRBJ1-5	CASSQIRDREQPQHF	TGTGCCAGCAGCCAAATCCGGGACAGGGAACAGCCCCAGCATTTT
few	TRBV29-1	TRBD1	TRBJ2-7	CSVTHPNRGDEQYF	TGCAGCGTCACGCACCCAAACAGGGGCGACGAGCAGTACTTC
few	TRBV29-1	NA	TRBJ2-2	CTARAGNTGELFF	TGCACCGCTCGGGCGGGGAACACCGGGGAGCTGTTTTTT
few	TRBV12-5	NA	TRBJ2-3	CASGLSLGPEPQPGDTQYF	TGTGCTAGTGGTTTGTCCCTCGGTCCTGAACCCCAACCGGGAGATACGCAGTATTTT
few	TRBV29-1	TRBD2	TRBJ2-1	CSVEASGGSYNEQFF	TGCAGCGTTGAGGCTAGCGGGGGCTCCTACAATGAGCAGTTCTTC
NA	TRBV28	NA	TRBJ2-1	CASSRAGYSYNEQFF	TGTGCCAGCAGCCGAGCGGGTTACTCCTACAATGAGCAGTTCTTC
NA	TRBV5-1	TRBD1	TRBJ1-1	CASSLIRTGEAFF	TGCGCCAGCAGCTTGATTCGGACAGGGGAAGCTTTCTTT
few	TRBV9	TRBD1	TRBJ1-1	CASSVTGVTEAFF	TGTGCCAGCAGCGTAACAGGGGTCACTGAAGCTTTCTTT
few	TRBV9	TRBD2	TRBJ2-7	CASSEGTSARGSEQYF	TGTGCCAGCAGCGAGGGGACTAGCGCCAGAGGTTCCGAGCAGTACTTC
few	TRBV29-1	TRBD1	TRBJ2-5	CSAWDRQETQYF	TGCAGCGCCTGGGACAGGCAAGAGACCCAGTACTTC
NA	TRBV15	NA	TRBJ2-3	CATSSKGVAYTDTQYF	TGTGCCACCAGCAGTAAGGGGGTGGCGTACACAGATACGCAGTATTTT
NA	TRBV7-8	NA	TRBJ2-6	CASSLRAGRSGANVLTF	TGTGCCAGCAGCTTAAGGGCGGGCCGTTCTGGGGCCAACGTCCTGACTTTC
few	TRBV15	NA	TRBJ1-5	CATSRVGLGYHQPQHF	TGTGCCACCAGCAGGGTCGGACTTGGATACCATCAGCCCCAGCATTTT
few	TRBV13	NA	TRBJ2-3	CASSLVGGAVITDTQYF	TGTGCCAGCAGCTTAGTAGGAGGAGCGGTGATCACAGATACGCAGTATTTT
NA	TRBV27	NA	TRBJ1-2	CASSFTGTRGYTF	TGTGCCAGCAGTTTTACCGGGACAAGGGGCTACACCTTC
NA	TRBV29-1	NA	TRBJ1-5	CSVRRGGSNQPQHF	TGCAGCGTCCGAAGGGGGGGTAGCAATCAGCCCCAGCATTTT
few	TRBV29-1	NA	TRBJ1-2	CSVDGVGADGYTF	TGCAGCGTTGACGGCGTAGGGGCGGATGGCTACACCTTC
NA	TRBV27	NA	TRBJ2-5	CASRIRGVKETQYF	TGTGCCAGCAGGATCAGGGGGGTAAAGGAGACCCAGTACTTC
NA	TRBV5-6	TRBD2	TRBJ2-1	CASSGSGRALREQFF	TGTGCCAGCAGCGGTAGCGGGAGGGCCTTACGTGAGCAGTTCTTC
NA	TRBV7-9	NA	TRBJ1-3	CGQRSGNTIYF	TGTGGACAGCGCTCTGGAAACACCATATATTTT
NA	TRBV7-2	NA	TRBJ1-5	CARRSGGRSNQPQHF	TGTGCCAGGAGGTCTGGGGGCAGGAGCAATCAGCCCCAGCATTTT
NA	TRBV7-3	TRBD2	TRBJ2-1	CASSDPLAGYNEQFF	TGTGCCAGCAGCGACCCCCTAGCGGGGTACAATGAGCAGTTCTTC
NA	TRBV30	TRBD1	TRBJ1-1	CACYGTAKKVFF	TGTGCCTGCTATGGGACAGCAAAAAAAGTTTTCTTT
NA	TRBV4-3	NA	TRBJ1-5	CASGLEIGNQPQHF	TGCGCCAGCGGTTTGGAGATCGGCAATCAGCCCCAGCATTTT
NA	TRBV7-6	NA	TRBJ2-2	CASSSTGGPHTGEPFF	TGTGCCAGCAGCTCGACGGGTGGGCCCCACACCGGGGAGCCGTTTTTT
few	TRBV28	NA	TRBJ2-3	CASSGPAFAADTQYF	TGTGCCAGCAGTGGCCCCGCTTTTGCCGCAGATACGCAGTATTTT
NA	TRBV5-4	TRBD1	TRBJ1-2	CASSFPPNRGFHGYTF	TGTGCCAGCAGCTTCCCCCCGAACAGGGGCTTCCATGGCTACACCTTC
few	TRBV19	TRBD1	TRBJ2-6	CASSTLQGAGANVLTF	TGTGCCAGTAGTACGTTACAGGGGGCTGGGGCCAACGTCCTGACTTTC
few	TRBV5-6	TRBD2	TRBJ2-1	CASSFRGGGRDAYNEQFF	TGTGCCAGCAGTTTCCGGGGAGGAGGGAGGGATGCCTACAATGAGCAGTTCTTC
few	TRBV6-5	TRBD2	TRBJ2-1	CASSYTSGRANEQFF	TGTGCCAGCAGTTACACTAGCGGGAGGGCGAATGAGCAGTTCTTC